The 3 T cell receptor beta chains listed next were all sequenced from one sample in a study of graft-versus-host responses after intestinal transplantation. The protocol was immunoSEQ multiplex PCR, while the TCRdb copy is restricted to in-frame clones and leaves out a portion. The sample yields roughly 21,000 clones, 33% seen once. The culture paired some 200,000 irradiated violet-dye-labeled stimulators with some 200,000 CFSE-labeled responders. Material: alloreactive CD8+ T cells from a mixed lymphocyte reaction culture, obtained before intestinal transplant. Sample subset: CFSE-low proliferating T cells sorted from roughly 6-day pre-transplant mixed lymphocyte reaction (GvH or HvG direction). These TCRs come from a human patient who received an intestinal transplant.

CDR3 sequence (DNA): TGTGCAAGTCGCTCTCAGGGGGGGACAACCTACGAGCAGTACTTC. Translated, it gives CASRSQGGTTYEQYF. The chain combines TRBV12-2 with TRBJ2-7. TRBV12-2 is marked as a pseudogene. The CDR3 extends over 15 amino acids.

The chain recombines TRBV27 with TRBJ2-5; 7 nucleotides line up with TRBD1. This CDR3 region has 12 residues. Germline assignment: CDR1 MNHEY and CDR2 SMNVEV (reference sequence). The trim removed 8 bases at V and 3 bases at J, leaving 3 bases unmatched. The CDR3 loop is CASGTGEETQYF. DNA of the CDR3: TGTGCCAGCGGAACAGGGGAAGAGACCCAGTACTTC.

This chain links TRBV28 with TRBJ2-5, with D unresolved. The length of the CDR3 is 14 residues. V was clipped by 0 bases and J by 4 bases, with 9 bases between them. From germline, CDR1 is MDHEN and CDR2 SYDVKM. The CDR3 here is CASSLWTGRETQYF. The CDR3 coding sequence is TGTGCCAGCAGTTTATGGACTGGAAGAGAGACCCAGTACTTC.